This is a list of T cell receptor beta chains from one sample in a study of human T cells and chemical hapten exposure. TCRdb used MiXCR to reprocess the RACE reads, holding one entry per CDR3 protein. The data hold 95,000 to 100,000 distinct CDR3 sequences, with approximately 13% observed a single time. Sequencing was performed on whole blood, taken in connection with sensitization to the hapten diphenylcyclopropenone (DPC). Receptor source: a woman in her forties with alopecia areata. Some clones in this sample may be carry-over from other donors' samples. CDR3s include the opening cysteine and the closing phenylalanine or tryptophan.

>TRBJ2-7|12|TRBV29-1
CSASRGQWEQYF
>TRBJ2-2|18|TRBV2
CASSANMDSFSNTGELFF
>TRBJ2-3|12|TRBV30
CAWSVGADTQYF
>TRBJ2-1|14|TRBV7-2
CASSLSSGNNEQFF
>TRBJ2-1|13|TRBV7-2
CASSLVVAGGQFF
>TRBJ1-6|16|TRBV6-5
CATASTYNSYNSPLHF
>TRBJ2-2|15|TRBV28
CASSLGGTLHRELFF
>TRBJ2-1|16|TRBV2
CASSARGLAGDNEQFF
>TRBJ2-1|15|TRBV18
CASSPGTSGTNEQFF
>TRBJ1-1|11|TRBV2
CASSTGTEAFF
>TRBJ1-2|10|TRBV29-1
CSVGDSGYTF
>TRBJ1-2|13|TRBV27
CASSFQGNYGYTF
>TRBJ1-4|13|TRBV15
CATSPRQAEKLFF
>TRBJ1-2|13|TRBV7-9
CASSSTGGYGYTF
>TRBJ1-1|17|TRBV7-8
CASSLPLGGSRNTEAFF
>TRBJ1-3|16|TRBV4-3
CASSRDQGVTGNTIYF
>TRBJ2-6|16|TRBV6-2/TRBV6-3
CASTGTGLSGANVLTF
>TRBJ2-7|12|TRBV29-1
CSVGQGINEQYF
>TRBJ2-4|16|TRBV6-2/TRBV6-3
CASSSDRGSRPNIQYF
>TRBJ1-6|12|TRBV28
CASSSLSSPLHF
>TRBJ2-3|16|TRBV9
CASSVFGGVFGDTQYF
>TRBJ1-1|15|TRBV4-2
CASSYGTAGFAEAFF
>TRBJ2-3|16|TRBV14
CASSQEGGMLTDTQYF
>TRBJ2-3|16|TRBV7-9
CASSWSSGSGTDTQYF
>TRBJ2-7|16|TRBV10-3
CATTRRLAGGGYEQYF
>TRBJ2-1|13|TRBV9
CASSVGGMHEQFF
>TRBJ1-1|14|TRBV29-1
CSVDGAGQGTEAFF
>TRBJ2-3|13|TRBV7-9
CASRIGAADTQYF
>TRBJ1-1|14|TRBV11-1
CASSADGMNTEAFF
>TRBJ2-1|16|TRBV7-2
CASSRGSGPDYNEQFF
>TRBJ2-3|14|TRBV7-2
CASSPLGSTDTQYF
>TRBJ2-7|13|TRBV19
CASRERTSYEQYF
>TRBJ1-2|13|TRBV6-5
CASSSPRRHGYTF
>TRBJ2-2|16|TRBV7-3
CASSLRPRGLGGELFF
>TRBJ1-1|13|TRBV7-8
CASSLYGNTEAFF
>TRBJ1-5|17|TRBV7-9
CASSRGAGEFGNQPQHF
>TRBJ1-1|13|TRBV30
CAWSVQAGTEAFF
>TRBJ2-1|16|TRBV6-2/TRBV6-3
CASNTAGGPSYNEQFF
>TRBJ2-7|15|TRBV5-1
CASSSETSPGREQYF
>TRBJ1-2|12|TRBV7-8
CASSLAEHGYTF
>TRBJ2-7|14|TRBV5-6
CASSLFGQPYEQYF
>TRBJ2-2|19|TRBV30
CAWSPMTSGRARNTGELFF
>TRBJ2-5|16|TRBV6-2/TRBV6-3
CASSYIFGGRQETQYF
>TRBJ2-3|15|TRBV6-6
CASSYPGRAGDTQYF
>TRBJ2-4|15|TRBV2
CASRATRYTKNIQYF
>TRBJ2-7|14|TRBV19
CASSRTSGAYEQYF